What follows is one T cell receptor (beta chain) and its context. The count of this clone is one. The antigen it binds to is not known. No base quality information exists; no much larger clone differs at one position. The CDR3, from cysteine to phenylalanine, totals 15 residues. The DNA shown is the 45-base CDR3, in frame from base 1. At the junction V is shortened by 1 base and J by 1 base, with 9 bases in between. The CDR1 and CDR2 encoded by the germline V gene are SGHTA and FQGNSA. This entry comes from a study of T cell changes during pregnancy in multiple sclerosis (dated by TCRdb to about 2019). Background on the whole study: The study examined how the T cell repertoire changed over the course of pregnancy in women with multiple sclerosis.

Library creation used the immunoSEQ multiplex PCR assay. TCRdb mirrors the immuneACCESS table, restricted to in-frame sequences. Some clones are absent from its copies; in checked studies, under half trace to an unresolved V gene, and the reason for the others is unknown. A total of over 55,000 clones appear in this sample, about 92% of them only once. Approximately 2.3% of the sample belongs to the ten largest clones. Sequencing used peripheral blood, obtained in the first trimester of pregnancy. This clonotype originated in a female donor with multiple sclerosis, enrolled in a pregnancy study. The chain employs TRBV7-2 and TRBJ2-3, with the D gene uncertain. The CDR3 has the sequence CASSLVSTGTDTQYF. Here is the DNA: TGTGCCAGCAGCTTAGTCTCTACAGGCACAGATACGCAGTATTTT.